This TCR beta chain was captured in a study of patients and donors after allogeneic stem cell transplantation. This clonotype was observed a few times. TCRdb independently ran MiXCR on the RT-PCR reads; one entry per CDR3 protein. The sample gives about 160,000 distinct CDR3 sequences, approximately 40% of which show up once; 50% is in the top ten. This CDR3 is 14 amino acids long. Germline V gene data show CDR1 as SGHTA and CDR2 as FQGNSA. Trimming removed 2 bases from V and 5 bases from J, with 12 bases in between. The sequence came from a human donor who was either an allogeneic HSCT recipient or a stem cell or donor lymphocyte infusion donor (not recorded which). It is not recorded whose cells these are; they may come from a transplant donor. What was sequenced was blood, either unsorted or a sorted T cell fraction (not recorded which). The chain employs TRBV7-2 and TRBJ1-2; TRBD1 is a possible D gene (6 bases). This CDR3 reads CASSLWTQGYGYTF. CDR3 DNA sequence: TGTGCCAGCAGCTTATGGACCCAGGGGTATGGCTACACCTTC.